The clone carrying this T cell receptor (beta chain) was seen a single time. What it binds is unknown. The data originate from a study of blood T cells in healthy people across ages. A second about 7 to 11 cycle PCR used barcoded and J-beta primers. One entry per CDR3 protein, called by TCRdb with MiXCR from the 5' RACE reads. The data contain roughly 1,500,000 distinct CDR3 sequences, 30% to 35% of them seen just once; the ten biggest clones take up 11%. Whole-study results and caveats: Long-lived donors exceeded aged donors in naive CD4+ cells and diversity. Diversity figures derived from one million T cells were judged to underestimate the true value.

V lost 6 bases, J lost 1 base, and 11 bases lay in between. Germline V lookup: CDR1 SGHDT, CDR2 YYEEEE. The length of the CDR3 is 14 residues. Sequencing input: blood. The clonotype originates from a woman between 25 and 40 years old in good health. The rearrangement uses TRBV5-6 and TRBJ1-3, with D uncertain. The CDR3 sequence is CASNGAGSGNTIYF. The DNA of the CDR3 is TGTGCCAGCAACGGAGCGGGATCTGGAAACACCATATATTTT.